This note documents a single T cell receptor (beta chain) sequence. This record comes from a study of blood T cell repertoires in COVID-19. Data came from immunoSEQ multiplex PCR; TCRdb stores just in-frame clones and leaves some out. The sample holds some 200,000 clones, approximately 75% seen once. What the recovered Cohort 3 donors had was two negative PCRs, clearance, or symptom resolution. CDR3 length: 17 residues. The V segment lost 0 bases and the J segment 7 bases; nucleotides outside the gene matches: 8. The germline gives CDR1 LGHNA, CDR2 YNFKEQ. The TCR originated in a man aged 40-50 years who had recovered from COVID-19. The chain joins TRBV4-2 to TRBJ2-1; 11 bases match TRBD2. The sequenced material came from PBMCs or T cells enriched from blood (not recorded which). This chain's CDR3 is CASSQDPGLAGRNEQFF. CDR3 nucleotides: TGTGCCAGCAGCCAAGACCCCGGACTAGCGGGCAGGAATGAGCAGTTCTTC.